This T cell receptor beta chain was obtained from a study of control samples from healthy donors and cancer patients. CDR1 and CDR2 (germline): SEHNR, FQNEAQ (reference sequence). This CDR3 has 17 amino acids. V lost 2 bases, J lost 3 bases, and 16 bases lay in between. The table came from immunoSEQ multiplex PCR; TCRdb's copy has only in-frame clones and leaves some out. The table lists 200,000 or so clones, roughly 94% of them singletons. Sequenced input: blood. This rearrangement joins TRBV7-9 to TRBJ1-4; D ambiguous. The TCR originated in a man between 50 and 59 years old in good health. The CDR3 loop is CASSLRARVWANEKLFF. CDR3 DNA: TGTGCCAGCAGCTTAAGGGCTAGGGTGTGGGCTAATGAAAAACTGTTTTTT.